Listed below are T cell receptor beta chains from one sample, sequenced in a study of Graves' ophthalmopathy and Graves' hyperthyroidism. Via MiXCR, TCRdb re-called the multiplex PCR reads, giving one row per CDR3 protein. The sample has 200,000 to 300,000 distinct CDR3 sequences, roughly 50% seen once. Sequenced input: peripheral blood. The origin of the receptors is an adult man with Graves' ophthalmopathy. The CDR3 runs from the conserved cysteine through the conserved F or W. The D gene is left open where the match is weak. A row's size may be missing; if present it is once, few, many or a size class.

size	V	D	J	DNA	CDR3
.	TRBV24-1	TRBD1	TRBJ1-5	TGTGCCACCAGTGACGGACAGGGTAACAATCAGCCCCGGCATTTT	CATSDGQGNNQPRHF
few	TRBV6-5	.	TRBJ1-2	TGTGCCAGCAGTTTGGCAGGGGAGGACTATGGCTACACCTTC	CASSLAGEDYGYTF
.	TRBV7-9	.	TRBJ1-6	TGTGCCAGCAGGCCTGATGGGAATTCACCCCTCCACTTT	CASRPDGNSPLHF
few	TRBV20-1	.	TRBJ1-2	TGCAGTGCCCTGGGGGGGGGAGGAAACTATGGCTACACCTTC	CSALGGGGNYGYTF
few	TRBV20-1	.	TRBJ2-7	TGCAGTGCTAGTCCCGGTTACGAGCAGTACTTC	CSASPGYEQYF
once	TRBV7-9	.	TRBJ2-5	TGTGCCAGCAGCCCTCGCTTTGTGGAAGAGACCCAGAACTTC	CASSPRFVEETQNF
once	TRBV7-3	.	TRBJ1-1	TGTGCCAGCAGCTTCTCGGACTCTATGGAAGCTTTCTTT	CASSFSDSMEAFF
.	TRBV12-5	.	TRBJ1-5	TGTGCTAGTGGTCTCCAACTCTTCGTACAGGGCGATGGTCAGCCCCAGCATTTT	CASGLQLFVQGDGQPQHF
many	TRBV10-3	TRBD1	TRBJ1-6	TGTGCCATCAGTGAGAGACAGGGAAATAATTCACCCCTCCACTTT	CAISERQGNNSPLHF
.	TRBV5-8	TRBD2	TRBJ2-7	TGTGCCAGCAGCCAAGCGCTAGCGGGTTCCTACGAGCAGTACTTC	CASSQALAGSYEQYF
.	TRBV19	TRBD2	TRBJ2-5	TGTGCCATCGGGGGGGAGGGGGAGACCCAGTACTTC	CAIGGEGETQYF
.	TRBV12-3/TRBV12-4	TRBD1	TRBJ1-2	TGTGCCAGCAGTCCTCGGACAGGGAAGAGGGTAGACTATGGCTACACCTTC	CASSPRTGKRVDYGYTF
few	TRBV7-9	.	TRBJ1-2	TGTGCCAGCAGCTTACTGGGGAGCTATGGCTACACCTTC	CASSLLGSYGYTF
.	TRBV10-3	.	TRBJ2-7	TGTACCATCAGTGAGGACACGACCTATGAGCAGTACTTC	CTISEDTTYEQYF
few	TRBV9	TRBD1	TRBJ1-1	TGTGCCAGCAGCGCGGGACAGCCGAATGTGGAGGCTTTCTTT	CASSAGQPNVEAFF
.	TRBV6-6	.	TRBJ1-2	TGTGCCAGCAGTTACTCGAGCAGGGGAGGGGGCTACACCTTC	CASSYSSRGGGYTF
.	TRBV12-3/TRBV12-4	.	TRBJ2-5	TGTGCCAGCAGCCCCCCCTCCAGGGGTAGGAAGACCCAGTACTTC	CASSPPSRGRKTQYF
few	TRBV25-1	TRBD1	TRBJ2-2	TGTGCCAGCAGTCTCTGGGGGACAGGTAGTTTGACCGGGGAGCTGTTTTTT	CASSLWGTGSLTGELFF
.	TRBV20-1	TRBD2	TRBJ2-5	TGCAGTGCTAGAGATCCCGGACTAGCGGGGGTAGAGACCCAGTACTTC	CSARDPGLAGVETQYF
many	TRBV5-1	TRBD1	TRBJ1-1	TGCGCCAGCAGCTTGGGGACAGGGAAGGACACTGAAGCTTTCTTT	CASSLGTGKDTEAFF
few	TRBV20-1	.	TRBJ2-5	TGCAGTGCTAGGGTCGGGCTGTTGACCCAGTACTTC	CSARVGLLTQYF
.	TRBV7-8	.	TRBJ1-5	TGTGCCAGCAGCTCCTCGGGGATAGGAAGTTTTCAGCCCCAGCATTTT	CASSSSGIGSFQPQHF
few	TRBV5-5	.	TRBJ1-6	TGTGCCAGCAGCGCCAACAGGGTCGGTAATTCACCCCTCCACTTT	CASSANRVGNSPLHF
.	TRBV15	TRBD1	TRBJ2-2	TGTGCCACCAGCAGGTCAAGGACAGGGAACACCGGGGAGCTGTTTTTT	CATSRSRTGNTGELFF
few	TRBV29-1	TRBD1	TRBJ2-7	TGCAGCGTTGGGGAACAGGGGGCCCGGGGGGAGCAGTACTTC	CSVGEQGARGEQYF
.	TRBV12-3/TRBV12-4	.	TRBJ2-7	TGTGCCAGTATGGGACGGAACTACGAGCAGTACTTC	CASMGRNYEQYF
few	TRBV7-8	.	TRBJ1-2	TGTGCCAGCAGCTTAGGTGTCAGGTTCCCTAACTATGGCTACACCTTC	CASSLGVRFPNYGYTF
.	TRBV13	TRBD2	TRBJ2-7	TGTGCCAGCAGCTTGGGGGGGACTAGCGTATCCTACGAGCAGTACTTC	CASSLGGTSVSYEQYF
.	TRBV2	TRBD2	TRBJ2-7	TGTGCCAGCAGTGAGTCGACTAGCGGGAGCCTACGGCAGTACTTC	CASSESTSGSLRQYF
.	TRBV7-9	.	TRBJ2-7	TGTGCCAGCAGCTTGACCACGGGTCCCAGCGAGCAGTACTTC	CASSLTTGPSEQYF
.	TRBV10-2	TRBD1	TRBJ1-1	TGTGCCAGCAGTGTGGACAGGGGAAGCGGAACTGAAGCTTTCTTT	CASSVDRGSGTEAFF
many	TRBV29-1	TRBD1	TRBJ1-2	TGCAGCGGAACGACAGGGGAGGGCTACACCTTC	CSGTTGEGYTF
few	TRBV5-8	TRBD2	TRBJ2-7	TGTGCCAGCAGCTTTTCTCAGAGCGGGGGTCTGTACGAGCAGTACTTC	CASSFSQSGGLYEQYF
few	TRBV12-3/TRBV12-4	.	TRBJ2-5	TGTGCCAGCAGGATGGGGATGGAGACCCAGTACTTC	CASRMGMETQYF
.	TRBV20-1	.	TRBJ1-1	TGCAGTGCTGGGGAAGGACATATGAACACTGAAGCTTTCTTT	CSAGEGHMNTEAFF
.	TRBV7-6	.	TRBJ1-1	TGTGCCAGCAGCTTAGTCACGGGGTTTGAAGCTTTCTTT	CASSLVTGFEAFF
.	TRBV10-3	.	TRBJ1-1	TGTGCCATCAGTGAACTGATTCAAAACCAGGCTTTCTTT	CAISELIQNQAFF
.	TRBV28	.	TRBJ2-7	TGTGCCAGCACCACCACCTACGAGCAGTACTTC	CASTTTYEQYF
few	TRBV5-1	.	TRBJ2-7	TGCGCCAGCAGCCGTTTAGAGACTAGGGCCTACGAGCAGTACTTC	CASSRLETRAYEQYF
few	TRBV2	TRBD2	TRBJ2-2	TGTGCCAGCAGTGTCACTAGCGGGGACACCGGGGAGCTGTTTTTT	CASSVTSGDTGELFF
.	TRBV2	TRBD1	TRBJ1-2	TGTGCCAGCCTCCCTGCGACAGGGGGTTATGGCTACACCTTC	CASLPATGGYGYTF
few	TRBV20-1	.	TRBJ2-7	TGCAGCGTAGGGGGAGTAACCTACGAGCAGTACTTC	CSVGGVTYEQYF
few	TRBV5-8	.	TRBJ2-5	TGTGCCAGCAGCAGGGGAACCGGGAAAATGGAGACCCAGTACTTC	CASSRGTGKMETQYF
few	TRBV5-8	TRBD1	TRBJ2-5	TGTGCCAGCAGCCAGGGACAGGAAGAGACCCAGTACTTC	CASSQGQEETQYF
.	TRBV9	.	TRBJ1-1	TGTGCCAGCAGCATCTCAAGTAACACTGAAGCTTTCTTT	CASSISSNTEAFF
many	TRBV24-1	TRBD1	TRBJ1-2	TGTGCCACCAGTGATTACCGACAGGGAGGGTATGGCTACACCTTC	CATSDYRQGGYGYTF
.	TRBV7-2	TRBD1	TRBJ2-5	TGTGCCAGCAGCTACCGGGACAGACAAGAGACCCAGTACTTC	CASSYRDRQETQYF
few	TRBV29-1	.	TRBJ2-3	TGCAGCGTAATTGTGGGCGGCGATACGCAGTATTTT	CSVIVGGDTQYF
.	TRBV2	.	TRBJ1-4	TGTGCCAGCAGTGACGACAGAGGCTTCGGAAAACTGTTTTTT	CASSDDRGFGKLFF
many	TRBV24-1	.	TRBJ2-2	TGTGCCACCAGTGATTGGAGGGATGTCGGGGAGCTGTTTTTT	CATSDWRDVGELFF
few	TRBV19	TRBD1	TRBJ2-7	TGTGCCAGTAGTAGGGGTCCGGGACAGGGTTCCTACGAGCAGTACTTC	CASSRGPGQGSYEQYF
.	TRBV10-3	.	TRBJ2-7	TGTGCCATCAGTGAAGAAGGGGATGAGCAGTACTTC	CAISEEGDEQYF